This T cell receptor beta chain is from a study of blood T cell repertoires in COVID-19. For the study at large: Whether acute or convalescent, the COVID-19 samples came from the United States, Italy and Spain. PBMCs, B-cell-depleted T cells, or T cells were the source of the cDNA or gDNA that made up the material.

Followed longitudinally, the Seattle patients had been enrolled during active infection. The CDR3 is made up of 12 amino acids. The germline CDR1 and CDR2 sequences are LNHDA and SQIVND (reference sequence). V was pared by 9 bases and J by 5 bases, with 2 bases of the junction left unmatched. In the study's own analysis: Amplification with reference gene primers provided the estimates of nucleated cell counts. TCRdb keeps only in-frame clones here, not all; method: immunoSEQ multiplex PCR. V and J calls and clone size are those listed in that table; D and trimming were worked out from the DNA. In the table there are over 150,000 clones, 81% of which are singletons.

Source material: peripheral blood. The source is a woman older than 75 with COVID-19, enrolled during active disease. The chain recombines TRBV19 with TRBJ2-5, with 11 positions matching TRBD1. CDR3 protein: CASRDRGETQYF. DNA of the CDR3: TGTGCCAGCCGGGACAGGGGGGAGACCCAGTACTTC.